The entry that follows covers one TCR beta chain sequence. Its specificity is not known. This entry comes from a study of cytomegalovirus exposure and HLA in healthy donors. Study-level background: Of all 400 or so donors who were genotyped, 75% to 85% belonged to the Caucasian-associated ancestry cluster.

PCR employed 60 Vbeta and 13 Jbeta primers. Repertoires were generated with immunoSEQ multiplex PCR, while TCRdb's copy carries only in-frame clones and drops some. Of about 160,000 clones listed, about 80% are singletons. Findings and limits, study-wide: Per a prior analysis, the majority of TCR beta V segments were productive roughly 90% or roughly 30% of the time. Later analysis found that TCR beta chains associated with HLA were more clonally expanded than other, equally common chains. Judged likely to be a sequencing artifact was a cluster of highly shared sequence variants.

Sequencing was done on a sample of PBMCs. The sequence was obtained from a man younger than 35 in good health and CMV-seropositive.

CDR3 sequence reads: CASSTRTGSNSPLHF. As DNA, the CDR3 is TGTGCCAGCAGCACAAGGACAGGGAGTAATTCACCCCTCCACTTT. The rearrangement uses TRBV6-1 and TRBJ1-6, with TRBD1 matching 8 bases. Germline CDR1 MNHNS, CDR2 SASEGT. The junction had 7 bases not matched to a gene; V was cut back by 6 bases and J by 6 bases. The CDR3 has 15 residues.